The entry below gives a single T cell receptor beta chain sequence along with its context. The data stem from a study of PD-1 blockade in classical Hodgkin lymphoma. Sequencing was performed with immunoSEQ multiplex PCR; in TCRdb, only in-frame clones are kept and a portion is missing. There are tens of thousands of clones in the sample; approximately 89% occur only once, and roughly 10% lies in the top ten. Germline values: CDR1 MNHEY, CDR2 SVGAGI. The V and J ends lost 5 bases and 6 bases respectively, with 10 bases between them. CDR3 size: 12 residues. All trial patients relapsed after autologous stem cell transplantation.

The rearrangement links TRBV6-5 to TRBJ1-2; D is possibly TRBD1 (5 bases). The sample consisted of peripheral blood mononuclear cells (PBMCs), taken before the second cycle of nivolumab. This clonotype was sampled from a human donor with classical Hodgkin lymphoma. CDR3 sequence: CASSPGTNGYTF. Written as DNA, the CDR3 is TGTGCCAGCAGTCCCGGGACTAATGGCTACACCTTC.